The rows below give T cell receptor beta chains drawn from one sample of a study of OX40 agonist ivuxolimab in advanced cancers. The assay was immunoSEQ multiplex PCR, and TCRdb's table has in-frame clones only and misses some. In the table there are some 50,000 clones, 90% of which are singletons. The sequences come from CD4+ or CD8+ T cells sorted from blood, collected in a trial of the OX40 agonist ivuxolimab. The receptors come from an adult with an advanced solid tumor such as melanoma, head and neck, liver or kidney cancer. The conserved cysteine and the conserved F or W are not part of the CDR3 here. Each record gives: clone size, J gene, V gene, CDR3 protein. Only some rows state a clone size, as once, few, many or a class for expanded clones.

abundance: few
j_gene: TRBJ2-4
v_gene: TRBV12-5
CDR3aa: ASGTGGKNIQY

abundance: -
j_gene: TRBJ1-5
v_gene: TRBV9
CDR3aa: ASSVGETSNQPQH

abundance: -
j_gene: TRBJ1-2
v_gene: TRBV28
CDR3aa: ASSLVSLSYGYT

abundance: -
j_gene: TRBJ1-2
v_gene: TRBV4-1
CDR3aa: ASSQDGLYGYT

abundance: -
j_gene: TRBJ2-2
v_gene: TRBV29-1
CDR3aa: SVEGGANGELF

abundance: -
j_gene: TRBJ2-2
v_gene: TRBV7-8
CDR3aa: ASSLVGQPNTGELF

abundance: -
j_gene: TRBJ2-7
v_gene: TRBV6-1
CDR3aa: ASSPTARSYEQY

abundance: -
j_gene: TRBJ1-1
v_gene: TRBV7-3
CDR3aa: ASSSSGGFSAEAF

abundance: once
j_gene: TRBJ1-4
v_gene: TRBV5-1
CDR3aa: ASSFSATNEKLF

abundance: -
j_gene: TRBJ2-1
v_gene: TRBV7-9
CDR3aa: ASSNPLGNEQF

abundance: few
j_gene: TRBJ1-1
v_gene: TRBV10-3
CDR3aa: AIRENTEAF

abundance: -
j_gene: TRBJ1-5
v_gene: TRBV5-6
CDR3aa: ASSLEGQGGQPQH

abundance: -
j_gene: TRBJ2-3
v_gene: TRBV7-3
CDR3aa: ASSPSGRNTDTQY

abundance: -
j_gene: TRBJ1-1
v_gene: TRBV10-2
CDR3aa: ASKGPTNTEAF

abundance: -
j_gene: TRBJ2-3
v_gene: TRBV19
CDR3aa: ASRGEAVLAADTQY

abundance: -
j_gene: TRBJ1-3
v_gene: TRBV5-4
CDR3aa: ASSLGSGSSGNTIY

abundance: -
j_gene: TRBJ2-4
v_gene: TRBV27
CDR3aa: ASSWTGEGKNIQY

abundance: -
j_gene: TRBJ1-3
v_gene: TRBV4-1
CDR3aa: ASSQEASPSGNTIY

abundance: -
j_gene: TRBJ2-5
v_gene: TRBV28
CDR3aa: ASSLSRPGETQY

abundance: -
j_gene: TRBJ2-7
v_gene: TRBV6-5
CDR3aa: ASSYSVGSYEQY

abundance: once
j_gene: TRBJ2-2
v_gene: TRBV2
CDR3aa: ASSGNARAGELF

abundance: -
j_gene: TRBJ1-2
v_gene: TRBV15
CDR3aa: ATSRDSINGGGYT

abundance: -
j_gene: TRBJ2-2
v_gene: TRBV14
CDR3aa: ASSRYHTGELF

abundance: -
j_gene: TRBJ1-1
v_gene: TRBV7-9
CDR3aa: ASSPGPRSEAF

abundance: -
j_gene: TRBJ2-3
v_gene: TRBV28
CDR3aa: ASSFWGAGPSTDTQY

abundance: -
j_gene: TRBJ1-2
v_gene: TRBV7-2
CDR3aa: ASSTQTGVPYGYT